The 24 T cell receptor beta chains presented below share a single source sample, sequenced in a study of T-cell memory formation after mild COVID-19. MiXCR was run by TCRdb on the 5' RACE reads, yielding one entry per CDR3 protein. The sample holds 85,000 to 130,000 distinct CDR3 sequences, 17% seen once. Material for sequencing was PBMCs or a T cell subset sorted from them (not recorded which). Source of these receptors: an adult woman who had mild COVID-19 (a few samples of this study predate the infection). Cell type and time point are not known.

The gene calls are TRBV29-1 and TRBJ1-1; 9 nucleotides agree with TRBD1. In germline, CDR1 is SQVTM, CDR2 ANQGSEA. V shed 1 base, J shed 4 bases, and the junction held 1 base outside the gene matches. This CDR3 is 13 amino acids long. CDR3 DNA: TGCAGCGTTGAAGGACAGGGGGGCACTGAAGCTTTCTTT. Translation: CSVEGQGGTEAFF.

The CDR3 loop is CASSDQGVPAEAFF. In DNA, the CDR3 is TGTGCCAGCAGTGATCAGGGGGTTCCAGCTGAAGCTTTCTTT. The gene calls are TRBV6-6 and TRBJ1-1, with 7 bases identical to TRBD1. CDR1 and CDR2 (germline): MNHNY, SVGAGI (reference sequence). After removal of 5 bases from V and 6 bases from J, the junction contained 9 bases not matched to a gene. This CDR3 has 14 amino acids.

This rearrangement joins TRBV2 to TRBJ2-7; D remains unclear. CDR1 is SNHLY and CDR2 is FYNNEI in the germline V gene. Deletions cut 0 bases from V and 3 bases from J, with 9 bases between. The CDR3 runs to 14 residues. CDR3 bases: TGTGCCAGCAGTGAAGCTGGCGGCTTCTACGAGCAGTACTTC. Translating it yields CASSEAGGFYEQYF. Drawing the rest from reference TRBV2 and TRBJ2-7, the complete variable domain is EPEVTQTPSHQVTQMGQEVILRCVPISNHLYFYWYRQILGQKVEFLVSFYNNEISEKSEIFDDQFSVERPDGSNFTLKIRSTKLEDSAMYFCASSEAGGFYEQYFGPGTRLTVT.

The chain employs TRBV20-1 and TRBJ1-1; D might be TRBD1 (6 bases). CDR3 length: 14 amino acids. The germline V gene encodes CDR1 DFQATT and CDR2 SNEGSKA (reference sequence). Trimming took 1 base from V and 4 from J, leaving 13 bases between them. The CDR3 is CSARVPRGATEAFF. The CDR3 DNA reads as TGCAGTGCTAGAGTTCCCCGGGGGGCCACTGAAGCTTTCTTT.

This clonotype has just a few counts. The DNA for the CDR3 is TGTGCCAGCAGCTTGTTCAACCCCCAGAACACTGAAGCTTTCTTT. Protein: CASSLFNPQNTEAFF. The rearrangement joins TRBV7-2 to TRBJ1-1, with D hard to call. This CDR3 is built from 15 residues. Trimming removed 3 bases at V and 1 base at J, with 12 bases between. Germline CDR1 is SGHTA and CDR2 is FQGNSA.

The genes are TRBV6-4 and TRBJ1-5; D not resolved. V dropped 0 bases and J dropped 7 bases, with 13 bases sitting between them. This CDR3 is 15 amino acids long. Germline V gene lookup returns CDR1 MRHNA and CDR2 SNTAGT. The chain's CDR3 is CASSDSSVTGQPQHF. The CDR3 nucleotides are TGTGCCAGCAGTGACTCTTCAGTAACCGGCCAGCCCCAGCATTTT.

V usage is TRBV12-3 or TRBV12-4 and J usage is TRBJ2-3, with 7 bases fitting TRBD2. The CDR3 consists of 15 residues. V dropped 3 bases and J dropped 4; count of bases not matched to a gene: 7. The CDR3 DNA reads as TGTGCCAGCAGTTTCGGCAGGGAGGGATCAGATACGCAGTATTTT. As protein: CASSFGREGSDTQYF.

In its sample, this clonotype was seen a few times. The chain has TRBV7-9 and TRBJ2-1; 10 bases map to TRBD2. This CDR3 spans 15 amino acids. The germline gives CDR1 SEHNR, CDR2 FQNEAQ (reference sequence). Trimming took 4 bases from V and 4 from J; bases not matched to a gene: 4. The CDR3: CASSSSGGPYNEQFF. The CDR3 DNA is TGTGCCAGCAGCTCTAGCGGGGGACCATACAATGAGCAGTTCTTC. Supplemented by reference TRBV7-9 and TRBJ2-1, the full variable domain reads DTGVSQNPRHKITKRGQNVTFRCDPISEHNRLYWYRQTLGQGPEFLTYFQNEAQLEKSRLLSDRFSAERPKGSFSTLEIQRTEQGDSAMYLCASSSSGGPYNEQFFGPGTRLTVL.

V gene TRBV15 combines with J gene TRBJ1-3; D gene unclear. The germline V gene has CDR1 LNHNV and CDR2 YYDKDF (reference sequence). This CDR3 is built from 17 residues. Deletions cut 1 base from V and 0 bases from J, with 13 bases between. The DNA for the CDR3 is TGTGCCACCAGCAGAGGAGGACCGGCGAGCTCTGGAAACACCATATATTTT. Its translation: CATSRGGPASSGNTIYF.

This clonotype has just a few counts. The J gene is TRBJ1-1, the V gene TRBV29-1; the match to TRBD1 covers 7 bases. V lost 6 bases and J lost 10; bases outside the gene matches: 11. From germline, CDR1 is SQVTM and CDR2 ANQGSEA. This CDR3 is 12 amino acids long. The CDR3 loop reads CSVPPTGTGAFF. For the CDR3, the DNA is TGCAGCGTGCCACCGACAGGGACGGGAGCTTTCTTT.

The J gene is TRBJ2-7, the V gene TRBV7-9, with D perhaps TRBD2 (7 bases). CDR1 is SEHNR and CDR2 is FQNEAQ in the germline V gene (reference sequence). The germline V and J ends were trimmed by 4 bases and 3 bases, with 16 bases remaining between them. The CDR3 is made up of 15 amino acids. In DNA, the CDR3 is TGTGCCAGCAGCTCCCATCCGGGGGGCCTCTACGAGCAGTACTTC. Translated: CASSSHPGGLYEQYF.

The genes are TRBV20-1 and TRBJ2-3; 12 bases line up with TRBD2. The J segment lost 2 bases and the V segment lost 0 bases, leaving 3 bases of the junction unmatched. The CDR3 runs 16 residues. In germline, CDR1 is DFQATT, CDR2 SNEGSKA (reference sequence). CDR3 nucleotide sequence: TGCAGTGCTAGAGATCCTAGCGGGGGGGACACAGATACGCAGTATTTT. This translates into CSARDPSGGDTDTQYF.

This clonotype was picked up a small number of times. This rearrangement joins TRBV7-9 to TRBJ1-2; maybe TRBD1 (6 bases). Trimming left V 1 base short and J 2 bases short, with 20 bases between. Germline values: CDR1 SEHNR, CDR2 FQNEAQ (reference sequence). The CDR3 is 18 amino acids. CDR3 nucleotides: TGTGCCAGCAGCTTAGACAAATTTGGACAGAGAGTCAACTATGGCTACACCTTC. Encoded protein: CASSLDKFGQRVNYGYTF.

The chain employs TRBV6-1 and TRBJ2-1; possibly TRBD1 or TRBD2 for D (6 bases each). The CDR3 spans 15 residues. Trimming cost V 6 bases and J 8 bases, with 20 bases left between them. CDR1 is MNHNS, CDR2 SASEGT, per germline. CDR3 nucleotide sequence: TGTGCCAGCAGCCGACCTAGGGGGGCGCCCCATGAGCAGTTCTTC. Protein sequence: CASSRPRGAPHEQFF.

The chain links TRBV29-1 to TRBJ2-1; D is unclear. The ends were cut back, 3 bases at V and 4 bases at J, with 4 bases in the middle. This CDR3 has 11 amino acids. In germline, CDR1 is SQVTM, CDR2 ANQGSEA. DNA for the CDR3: TGCAGCGTTGATCCTTACAATGAGCAGTTCTTC. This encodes CSVDPYNEQFF.

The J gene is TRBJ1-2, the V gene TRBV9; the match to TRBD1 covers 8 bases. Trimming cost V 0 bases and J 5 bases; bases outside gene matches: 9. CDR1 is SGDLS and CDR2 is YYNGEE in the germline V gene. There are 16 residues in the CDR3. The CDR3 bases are TGTGCCAGCAGCGTAGGCGGGGGACAGGCCCAATATGGCTACACCTTC. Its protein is CASSVGGGQAQYGYTF. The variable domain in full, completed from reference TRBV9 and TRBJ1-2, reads DSGVTQTPKHLITATGQRVTLRCSPRSGDLSVYWYQQSLDQGLQFLIQYYNGEERAKGNILERFSAQQFPDLHSELNLSSLELGDSALYFCASSVGGGQAQYGYTFGSGTRLTVV.

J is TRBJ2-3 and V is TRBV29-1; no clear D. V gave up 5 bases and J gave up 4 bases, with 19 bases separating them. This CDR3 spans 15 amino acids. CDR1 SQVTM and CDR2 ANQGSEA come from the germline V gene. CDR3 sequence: CSVTSNPTQPDTQYF. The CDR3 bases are TGCAGCGTTACCTCAAACCCCACGCAGCCAGATACGCAGTATTTT.

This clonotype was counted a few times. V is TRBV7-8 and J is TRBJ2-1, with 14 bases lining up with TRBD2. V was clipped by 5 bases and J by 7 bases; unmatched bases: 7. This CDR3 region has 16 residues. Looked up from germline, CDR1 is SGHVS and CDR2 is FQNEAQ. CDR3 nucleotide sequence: TGTGCCAGCAGCCCGCCGGGACTAGCGGGAGAAAATGAGCAGTTCTTC. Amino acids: CASSPPGLAGENEQFF.

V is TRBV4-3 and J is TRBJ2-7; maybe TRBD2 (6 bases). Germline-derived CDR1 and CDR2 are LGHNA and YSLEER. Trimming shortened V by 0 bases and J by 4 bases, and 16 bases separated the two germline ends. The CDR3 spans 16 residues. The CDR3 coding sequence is TGCGCCAGCAGCCAAGACTTCGGGAGCTGGCCGTACGAGCAGTACTTC. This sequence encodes CASSQDFGSWPYEQYF.

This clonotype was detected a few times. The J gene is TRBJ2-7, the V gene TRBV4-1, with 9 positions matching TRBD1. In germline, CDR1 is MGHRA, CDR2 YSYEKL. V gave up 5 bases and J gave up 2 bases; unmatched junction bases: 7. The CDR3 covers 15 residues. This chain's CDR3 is CASSLITGGPYEQYF. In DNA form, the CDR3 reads TGCGCCAGCAGCTTGATCACAGGGGGCCCCTACGAGCAGTACTTC.

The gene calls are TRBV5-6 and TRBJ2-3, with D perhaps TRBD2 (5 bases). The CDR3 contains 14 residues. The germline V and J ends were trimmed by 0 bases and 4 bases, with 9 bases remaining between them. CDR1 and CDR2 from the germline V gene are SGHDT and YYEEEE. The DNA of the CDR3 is TGTGCCAGCAGCTTGGGGACTCCTGCAGATACGCAGTATTTT. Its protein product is CASSLGTPADTQYF.

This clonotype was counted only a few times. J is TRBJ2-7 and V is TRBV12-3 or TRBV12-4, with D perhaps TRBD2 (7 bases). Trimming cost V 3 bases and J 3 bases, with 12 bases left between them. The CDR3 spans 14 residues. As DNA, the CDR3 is TGTGCCAGCAGTTTCGGGGGGCGCGTCTACGAGCAGTACTTC. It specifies CASSFGGRVYEQYF.

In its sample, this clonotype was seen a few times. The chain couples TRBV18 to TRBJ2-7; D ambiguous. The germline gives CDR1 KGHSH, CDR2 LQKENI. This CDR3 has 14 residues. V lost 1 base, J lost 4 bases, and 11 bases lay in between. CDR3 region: CASSPHTFWYEQYF. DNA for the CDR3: TGTGCCAGCTCACCACACACCTTCTGGTACGAGCAGTACTTC.

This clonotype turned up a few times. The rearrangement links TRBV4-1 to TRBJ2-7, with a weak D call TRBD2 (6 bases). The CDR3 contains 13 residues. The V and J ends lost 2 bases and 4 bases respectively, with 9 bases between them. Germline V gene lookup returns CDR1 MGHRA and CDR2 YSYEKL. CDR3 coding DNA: TGCGCCAGCAGCCAAAAGGAGGGGTACGAGCAGTACTTC. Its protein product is CASSQKEGYEQYF.